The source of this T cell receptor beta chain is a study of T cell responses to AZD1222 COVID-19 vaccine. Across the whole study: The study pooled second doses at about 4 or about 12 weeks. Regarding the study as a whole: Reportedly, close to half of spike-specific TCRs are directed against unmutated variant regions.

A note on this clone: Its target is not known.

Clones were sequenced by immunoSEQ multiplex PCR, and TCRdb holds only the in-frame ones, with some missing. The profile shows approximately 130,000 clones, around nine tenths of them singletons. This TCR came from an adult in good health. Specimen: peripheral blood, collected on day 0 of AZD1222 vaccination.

CDR3 loop: CASSLFERGGYEQYF. As DNA, the CDR3 is TGTGCCAGCAGCTTATTCGAGCGGGGGGGCTACGAGCAGTACTTC. The chain couples TRBV7-2 to TRBJ2-7, with TRBD2 matching over 10 bases. The V gene's germline CDR1 is SGHTA and CDR2 FQGNSA. The CDR3 loop spans 15 amino acids. Losses at the gene ends were 2 bases for V and 3 bases for J; bases not matched to a gene: 4.